The present entry profiles one TCR beta chain with its context. TCR sequencing covered a few patients who responded to pembrolizumab. The data are from a study of PD-1 blockade in mismatch repair-deficient tumors. Germline CDR1 reads DFQATT; CDR2 reads SNEGSKA (reference sequence). Trimming took off 6 bases at V and 11 bases at J, with 14 bases between the two ends. CDR3 length: 11 residues. TCRdb keeps only in-frame clones here, not all; method: immunoSEQ multiplex PCR. In the table there are around 120,000 clones, about 86% of which are singletons. The sequencing used peripheral blood, collected 44 weeks after starting pembrolizumab. The rearrangement uses TRBV20-1 and TRBJ2-4; D remains ambiguous. The source of this sequence is an adult with mismatch repair-deficient cancer. CDR3 nucleotide sequence: TGCAGTGCCGCCCCGGGTGAATTTCAGTACTTC. It codes for CSAAPGEFQYF.